These T cell receptor beta chains were read from a single sample in a study of PD-1 blockade in classical Hodgkin lymphoma. Assay used: immunoSEQ multiplex PCR; TCRdb lists only in-frame clones, some missing. The top ten hold 10% to 15% of the sample, which has 95,000 or so clones, over 80% seen once. Material: peripheral blood mononuclear cells (PBMCs), obtained at baseline. The receptors shown here come from a human donor with classical Hodgkin lymphoma. Each CDR3 is given with its conserved first and last residue. The order of the fields is D gene, V gene, J gene, clone size, CDR3 protein, CDR3 DNA. The D gene is left open where the match is weak. For some rows the clone size is stated as once, few or many, or as a class when expanded; others skip it.

d_gene: TRBD2; v_gene: TRBV9; j_gene: TRBJ2-7; abundance: NA; CDR3aa: CASSVASGNIIYEQYF; CDR3nt: TGTGCCAGCAGCGTAGCTAGCGGGAATATTATCTACGAGCAGTACTTC
d_gene: TRBD2; v_gene: TRBV5-1; j_gene: TRBJ2-1; abundance: NA; CDR3aa: CASSSGTSGYNEQFF; CDR3nt: TGCGCCAGCAGCTCTGGGACTAGCGGTTACAATGAGCAGTTCTTC
d_gene: NA; v_gene: TRBV5-4; j_gene: TRBJ2-7; abundance: NA; CDR3aa: CASSLVGGQSEQYF; CDR3nt: TGTGCCAGCAGCTTGGTGGGGGGACAATCCGAGCAGTACTTC
d_gene: TRBD2; v_gene: TRBV15; j_gene: TRBJ2-1; abundance: NA; CDR3aa: CATSRATSGRWNEQFF; CDR3nt: TGTGCCACCAGCAGAGCGACTAGCGGGAGGTGGAATGAGCAGTTCTTC
d_gene: TRBD2; v_gene: TRBV7-2; j_gene: TRBJ2-1; abundance: NA; CDR3aa: CASSLPFFRGSSLAEQFF; CDR3nt: TGTGCCAGCAGCCTCCCTTTTTTCCGCGGGAGTTCTCTGGCTGAGCAGTTCTTC
d_gene: TRBD2; v_gene: TRBV6-5; j_gene: TRBJ2-7; abundance: many; CDR3aa: CASRSSGGTYEQYF; CDR3nt: TGTGCCAGCAGATCTAGCGGGGGGACCTACGAGCAGTACTTC
d_gene: NA; v_gene: TRBV6-5; j_gene: TRBJ2-7; abundance: NA; CDR3aa: CASSYNIQSSYEQYF; CDR3nt: TGTGCCAGCAGTTACAACATTCAGAGCTCCTACGAGCAGTACTTC
d_gene: NA; v_gene: TRBV9; j_gene: TRBJ2-3; abundance: NA; CDR3aa: CASSSTRSTDTQYF; CDR3nt: TGTGCCAGCAGCTCGACTAGAAGCACAGATACGCAGTATTTT
d_gene: TRBD2; v_gene: TRBV5-1; j_gene: TRBJ2-1; abundance: NA; CDR3aa: CASSLVAAGAGNNEQFF; CDR3nt: TGCGCCAGCAGCTTAGTCGCGGCGGGAGCTGGAAACAATGAGCAGTTCTTC
d_gene: NA; v_gene: TRBV7-9; j_gene: TRBJ1-2; abundance: NA; CDR3aa: CASSLGTAAGYGYTF; CDR3nt: TGTGCCAGCAGCTTAGGGACTGCGGCTGGCTATGGCTACACCTTC
d_gene: NA; v_gene: TRBV28; j_gene: TRBJ1-2; abundance: NA; CDR3aa: CASRVGRLYGYTF; CDR3nt: TGTGCCAGCAGGGTAGGACGGTTATATGGCTACACCTTC
d_gene: TRBD1; v_gene: TRBV30; j_gene: TRBJ2-7; abundance: once; CDR3aa: CACLTDRGLYEQYF; CDR3nt: TGTGCCTGCTTAACGGACAGGGGGCTTTACGAGCAGTACTTC
d_gene: TRBD1; v_gene: TRBV28; j_gene: TRBJ1-2; abundance: NA; CDR3aa: CASSPTGGGGYGYTF; CDR3nt: TGTGCCAGCAGTCCTACAGGGGGGGGAGGCTATGGCTACACCTTC
d_gene: NA; v_gene: TRBV5-6; j_gene: TRBJ2-3; abundance: NA; CDR3aa: CASSLGRGLNTQYF; CDR3nt: TGTGCCAGCAGCTTGGGCAGGGGTCTGAATACGCAGTATTTT
d_gene: TRBD2; v_gene: TRBV7-8; j_gene: TRBJ2-1; abundance: once; CDR3aa: CASSFGSGRDEQFF; CDR3nt: TGTGCCAGCAGCTTTGGTAGCGGGAGGGATGAGCAGTTCTTC
d_gene: NA; v_gene: TRBV7-8; j_gene: TRBJ2-1; abundance: NA; CDR3aa: CASSLWGSSYNEQFF; CDR3nt: TGTGCCAGCAGCTTATGGGGGAGCTCCTACAATGAGCAGTTCTTC
d_gene: TRBD2; v_gene: TRBV30; j_gene: TRBJ2-5; abundance: once; CDR3aa: CALRSGGGETQYF; CDR3nt: TGTGCTCTAAGGTCGGGCGGGGGTGAGACCCAGTACTTC
d_gene: NA; v_gene: TRBV7-2; j_gene: TRBJ1-2; abundance: once; CDR3aa: CASSLAAGRGNGYTF; CDR3nt: TGTGCCAGCAGCTTAGCGGCTGGTAGGGGAAATGGCTACACCTTC
d_gene: NA; v_gene: TRBV11-2; j_gene: TRBJ1-1; abundance: once; CDR3aa: CASSLAWGGTLNTEAFF; CDR3nt: TGTGCCAGCAGCTTAGCTTGGGGGGGCACCCTGAACACTGAAGCTTTCTTT
d_gene: NA; v_gene: TRBV28; j_gene: TRBJ1-1; abundance: once; CDR3aa: CATLMGFTEAFF; CDR3nt: TGTGCCACCCTGATGGGGTTCACTGAAGCTTTCTTT
d_gene: TRBD2; v_gene: TRBV18; j_gene: TRBJ2-2; abundance: NA; CDR3aa: CASSPPEAGVLKGELFF; CDR3nt: TGTGCCAGCTCACCACCCGAAGCGGGAGTGCTGAAAGGGGAGCTGTTTTTT
d_gene: TRBD1; v_gene: TRBV10-3; j_gene: TRBJ1-5; abundance: NA; CDR3aa: CAISRDSGQPQHF; CDR3nt: TGTGCCATCAGTCGGGACAGCGGTCAGCCCCAGCATTTT
d_gene: NA; v_gene: TRBV19; j_gene: TRBJ2-7; abundance: NA; CDR3aa: CASRDIHSSYEQYF; CDR3nt: TGTGCCAGTAGAGACATTCACTCCTCCTACGAGCAGTACTTC
d_gene: TRBD2; v_gene: TRBV9; j_gene: TRBJ2-2; abundance: NA; CDR3aa: CASSVQAGGTGELFF; CDR3nt: TGTGCCAGCAGCGTACAAGCGGGAGGCACCGGGGAGCTGTTTTTT
d_gene: NA; v_gene: TRBV19; j_gene: TRBJ1-2; abundance: NA; CDR3aa: CASTPTFGYGYTF; CDR3nt: TGTGCCAGTACTCCCACTTTCGGCTATGGCTACACCTTC
d_gene: NA; v_gene: TRBV6-5; j_gene: TRBJ1-3; abundance: NA; CDR3aa: CASSQGLSGNTIYF; CDR3nt: TGTGCCAGCAGCCAGGGCCTCTCTGGAAACACCATATATTTT
d_gene: NA; v_gene: TRBV5-1; j_gene: TRBJ1-1; abundance: NA; CDR3aa: CASSLGAAPNTEAFF; CDR3nt: TGCGCCAGCAGCTTGGGTGCGGCCCCTAACACTGAAGCTTTCTTT
d_gene: NA; v_gene: TRBV7-8; j_gene: TRBJ2-1; abundance: NA; CDR3aa: CASSLVRHEQFF; CDR3nt: TGTGCCAGCAGCTTAGTTAGACATGAGCAGTTCTTC
d_gene: TRBD2; v_gene: TRBV5-6; j_gene: TRBJ2-1; abundance: NA; CDR3aa: CASRAGLAGSKSSYNEQFF; CDR3nt: TGTGCCAGCAGGGCCGGACTAGCGGGGTCCAAGAGCTCCTACAATGAGCAGTTCTTC
d_gene: TRBD2; v_gene: TRBV2; j_gene: TRBJ2-1; abundance: NA; CDR3aa: CASRALAGVPYNEQFF; CDR3nt: TGTGCCAGCAGAGCTCTAGCGGGAGTCCCCTACAATGAGCAGTTCTTC
d_gene: TRBD2; v_gene: TRBV5-6; j_gene: TRBJ2-7; abundance: NA; CDR3aa: CASSLGGGGLEQYF; CDR3nt: TGTGCCAGCAGCTTGGGTGGGGGAGGGCTCGAGCAGTACTTC
d_gene: NA; v_gene: TRBV4-3; j_gene: TRBJ2-1; abundance: NA; CDR3aa: CASSQGAAGTYNEQFF; CDR3nt: TGCGCCAGCAGCCAAGGGGCGGCGGGAACCTACAATGAGCAGTTCTTC
d_gene: TRBD2; v_gene: TRBV6-1; j_gene: TRBJ2-1; abundance: NA; CDR3aa: CASSETPPSGEQFF; CDR3nt: TGTGCCAGCAGTGAAACCCCCCCTAGCGGTGAGCAGTTCTTC
d_gene: TRBD1; v_gene: TRBV10-1; j_gene: TRBJ2-3; abundance: NA; CDR3aa: CASPGTGESDTQYF; CDR3nt: TGCGCCAGCCCTGGGACAGGGGAGTCAGATACGCAGTATTTT
d_gene: NA; v_gene: TRBV7-9; j_gene: TRBJ2-3; abundance: NA; CDR3aa: CASSKAGGYF; CDR3nt: TGTGCCAGCAGCAAAGCGGGTGGGTATTTT
d_gene: TRBD2; v_gene: TRBV4-2; j_gene: TRBJ2-1; abundance: NA; CDR3aa: CASSPGLAGGRGSEQFF; CDR3nt: TGTGCCAGCAGCCCTGGACTAGCGGGAGGGAGGGGGTCTGAGCAGTTCTTC
d_gene: NA; v_gene: TRBV10-3; j_gene: TRBJ2-2; abundance: few; CDR3aa: CAISVSGLNTGELFF; CDR3nt: TGTGCCATCAGTGTGTCAGGGTTGAACACCGGGGAGCTGTTTTTT
d_gene: NA; v_gene: TRBV2; j_gene: TRBJ2-2; abundance: NA; CDR3aa: CASSEEGPNTGELFF; CDR3nt: TGTGCCAGCAGTGAGGAGGGGCCGAACACCGGGGAGCTGTTTTTT
d_gene: NA; v_gene: TRBV7-2; j_gene: TRBJ1-1; abundance: NA; CDR3aa: CASSLGTANTEAFF; CDR3nt: TGTGCCAGCAGCTTAGGGACAGCGAACACTGAAGCTTTCTTT
d_gene: NA; v_gene: TRBV7-8; j_gene: TRBJ2-7; abundance: NA; CDR3aa: CASSLARNWTVPFPEQYF; CDR3nt: TGTGCCAGCAGCTTAGCGAGGAATTGGACAGTCCCCTTCCCCGAGCAGTACTTC
d_gene: NA; v_gene: TRBV5-1; j_gene: TRBJ2-1; abundance: NA; CDR3aa: CASSFTTEVGEQFF; CDR3nt: TGCGCCAGCAGCTTTACTACCGAAGTTGGTGAGCAGTTCTTC
d_gene: NA; v_gene: TRBV2; j_gene: TRBJ1-5; abundance: many; CDR3aa: CASSGAGYQPQHF; CDR3nt: TGTGCCAGCAGTGGGGCAGGGTATCAGCCCCAGCATTTT
d_gene: TRBD2; v_gene: TRBV27; j_gene: TRBJ2-2; abundance: NA; CDR3aa: CVSSLRGLAVNTGELFF; CDR3nt: TGTGTCAGCAGTTTACGGGGACTAGCGGTTAACACCGGGGAGCTGTTTTTT
d_gene: NA; v_gene: TRBV28; j_gene: TRBJ2-7; abundance: NA; CDR3aa: CASSLRAVSSYEQYF; CDR3nt: TGTGCCAGCAGTTTGCGAGCGGTGAGCTCCTACGAGCAGTACTTC
d_gene: TRBD2; v_gene: TRBV7-2; j_gene: TRBJ2-1; abundance: NA; CDR3aa: CASSLGLAIADNEQFF; CDR3nt: TGTGCCAGCAGCTTGGGACTAGCTATTGCCGACAATGAGCAGTTCTTC
d_gene: NA; v_gene: TRBV4-1; j_gene: TRBJ2-7; abundance: NA; CDR3aa: CASSQLAGVGEQYF; CDR3nt: TGCGCCAGCAGCCAATTAGCAGGGGTTGGCGAGCAGTACTTC
d_gene: NA; v_gene: TRBV14; j_gene: TRBJ1-3; abundance: NA; CDR3aa: CASSQERSSGNTIYF; CDR3nt: TGTGCCAGCAGCCAAGAAAGGAGCTCTGGAAACACCATATATTTT
d_gene: NA; v_gene: TRBV9; j_gene: TRBJ1-1; abundance: NA; CDR3aa: CASSVGQAFSEAFF; CDR3nt: TGTGCCAGCAGCGTAGGGCAGGCCTTTTCTGAAGCTTTCTTT
d_gene: NA; v_gene: TRBV4-1; j_gene: TRBJ2-2; abundance: few; CDR3aa: CASSRDGLGELFF; CDR3nt: TGCGCCAGCAGCCGAGACGGGCTAGGGGAGCTGTTTTTT
d_gene: TRBD1; v_gene: TRBV25-1; j_gene: TRBJ2-7; abundance: NA; CDR3aa: CASRGTGPYEQYF; CDR3nt: TGTGCCAGCAGGGGGACAGGACCCTACGAGCAGTACTTC
d_gene: NA; v_gene: TRBV14; j_gene: TRBJ1-1; abundance: NA; CDR3aa: CASSPLSEAFF; CDR3nt: TGTGCCAGCAGCCCCCTGTCTGAAGCTTTCTTT
d_gene: TRBD2; v_gene: TRBV9; j_gene: TRBJ2-7; abundance: NA; CDR3aa: CASSVGLADPSYEQYF; CDR3nt: TGTGCCAGCAGCGTAGGGCTAGCGGACCCATCCTACGAGCAGTACTTC
d_gene: TRBD2; v_gene: TRBV18; j_gene: TRBJ2-1; abundance: NA; CDR3aa: CASSRQPAGVEEQFF; CDR3nt: TGTGCCAGCTCAAGGCAACCAGCGGGAGTAGAGGAGCAGTTCTTC
d_gene: TRBD2; v_gene: TRBV5-1; j_gene: TRBJ2-3; abundance: NA; CDR3aa: CASTKREFIDTQYF; CDR3nt: TGCGCCAGCACCAAGCGGGAGTTCATAGATACGCAGTATTTT
d_gene: TRBD1; v_gene: TRBV6-1; j_gene: TRBJ1-5; abundance: NA; CDR3aa: CASSGGTGNTQPQHF; CDR3nt: TGTGCCAGCAGTGGCGGGACAGGTAATACCCAGCCCCAGCATTTT
d_gene: TRBD2; v_gene: TRBV5-4; j_gene: TRBJ2-3; abundance: few; CDR3aa: CASSLRTSGDTQYF; CDR3nt: TGTGCCAGCAGCTTGAGGACTAGCGGCGATACGCAGTATTTT
d_gene: NA; v_gene: TRBV30; j_gene: TRBJ1-3; abundance: NA; CDR3aa: CAWSVGDSGNTIYF; CDR3nt: TGTGCCTGGAGTGTCGGGGACTCTGGAAACACCATATATTTT
d_gene: NA; v_gene: TRBV21-1; j_gene: TRBJ1-1; abundance: NA; CDR3aa: CASSKGSEAFF; CDR3nt: TGTGCCAGCAGCAAGGGCAGCGAAGCTTTCTTT